The T cell receptor (beta chain) described here comes from a study of graft-versus-host responses after intestinal transplantation. Points on this clone: Its target is unknown.

Looked up from germline, CDR1 is SGHDN and CDR2 is FVKESK. With 4 bases removed from V and 2 bases from J, the gap between germline ends came to 3 bases. The CDR3 length is 12 residues. Measured with immunoSEQ multiplex PCR; TCRdb has only the in-frame clones, and not every one. The table shows tens of thousands of clones, with about 90% occurring only once. This chain uses TRBV14 with TRBJ1-3, with D uncertain. The input for sequencing was unstimulated CD4+ T cells sorted from spleen or lymph node cells, taken before transplant. The clonotype comes from a human donor who was the organ donor for an intestinal transplant. The chain's CDR3 is CASSRTGNTIYF. The CDR3 DNA follows: TGTGCCAGCAGCCGGACTGGAAACACCATATATTTT.